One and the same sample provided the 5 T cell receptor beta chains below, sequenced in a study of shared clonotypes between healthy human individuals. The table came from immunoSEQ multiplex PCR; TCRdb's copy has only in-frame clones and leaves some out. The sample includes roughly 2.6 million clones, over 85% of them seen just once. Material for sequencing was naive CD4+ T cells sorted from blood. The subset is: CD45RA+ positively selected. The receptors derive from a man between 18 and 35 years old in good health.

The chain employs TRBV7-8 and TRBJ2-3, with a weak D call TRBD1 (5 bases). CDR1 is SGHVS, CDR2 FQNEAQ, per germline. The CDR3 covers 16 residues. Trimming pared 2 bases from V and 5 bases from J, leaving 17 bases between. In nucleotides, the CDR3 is TGTGCCAGCAGCTTAATAGTAGGGGCTCTGGGAGATACGCAGTATTTT. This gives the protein CASSLIVGALGDTQYF. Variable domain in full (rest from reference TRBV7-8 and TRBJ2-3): GAGVSQSPRYKVAKRGQDVALRCDPISGHVSLFWYQQALGQGPEFLTYFQNEAQLDKSGLPSDRFFAERPEGSVSTLKIQRTQQEDSAVYLCASSLIVGALGDTQYFGPGTRLTVL.

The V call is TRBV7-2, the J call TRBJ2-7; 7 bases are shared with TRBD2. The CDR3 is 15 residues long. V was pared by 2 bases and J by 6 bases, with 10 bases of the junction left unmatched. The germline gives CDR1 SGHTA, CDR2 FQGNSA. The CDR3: CASSLWNAGEGEQYF. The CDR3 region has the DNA TGTGCCAGCAGCTTATGGAACGCGGGAGAAGGCGAGCAGTACTTC. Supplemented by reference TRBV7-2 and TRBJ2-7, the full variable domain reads GAGVSQSPSNKVTEKGKDVELRCDPISGHTALYWYRQSLGQGLEFLIYFQGNSAPDKSGLPSDRFSAERTGGSVSTLTIQRTQQEDSAVYLCASSLWNAGEGEQYFGPGTRLTVT.

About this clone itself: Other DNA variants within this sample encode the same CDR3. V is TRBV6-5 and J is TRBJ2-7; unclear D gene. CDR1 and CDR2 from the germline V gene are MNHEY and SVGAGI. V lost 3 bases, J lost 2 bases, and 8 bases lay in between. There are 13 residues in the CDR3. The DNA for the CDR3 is TGTGCCAGCAGTTATGGCCTGACCTACGAGCAGTACTTC. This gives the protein CASSYGLTYEQYF.

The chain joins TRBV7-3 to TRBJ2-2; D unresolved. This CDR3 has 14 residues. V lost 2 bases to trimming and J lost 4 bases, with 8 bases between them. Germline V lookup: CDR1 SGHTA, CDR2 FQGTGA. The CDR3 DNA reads TGTGCCAGCAGCTTAGGGGTTGTCACCGGGGAGCTGTTTTTT. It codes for CASSLGVVTGELFF. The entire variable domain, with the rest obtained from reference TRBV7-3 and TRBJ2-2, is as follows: GAGVSQTPSNKVTEKGKYVELRCDPISGHTALYWYRQSLGQGPEFLIYFQGTGAADDSGLPNDRFFAVRPEGSVSTLKIQRTERGDSAVYLCASSLGVVTGELFFGEGSRLTVL.

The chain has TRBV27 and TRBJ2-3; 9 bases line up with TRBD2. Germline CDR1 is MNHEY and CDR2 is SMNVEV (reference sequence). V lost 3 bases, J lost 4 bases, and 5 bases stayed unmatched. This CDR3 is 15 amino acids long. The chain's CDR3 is CASSFSGGGSDTQYF. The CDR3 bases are TGTGCCAGCAGTTTTAGCGGGGGAGGATCAGATACGCAGTATTTT.